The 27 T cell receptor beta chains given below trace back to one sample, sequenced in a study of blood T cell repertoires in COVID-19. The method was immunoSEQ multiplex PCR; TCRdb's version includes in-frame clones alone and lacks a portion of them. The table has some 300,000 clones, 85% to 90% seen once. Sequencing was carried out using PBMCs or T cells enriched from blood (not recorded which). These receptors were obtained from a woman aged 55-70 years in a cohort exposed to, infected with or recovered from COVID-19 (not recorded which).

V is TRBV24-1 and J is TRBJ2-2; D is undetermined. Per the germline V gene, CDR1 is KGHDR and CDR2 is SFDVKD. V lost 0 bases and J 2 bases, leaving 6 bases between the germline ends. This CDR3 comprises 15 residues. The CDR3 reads CATSDLQANTGELFF. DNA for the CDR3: TGTGCCACCAGTGATTTGCAGGCTAACACCGGGGAGCTGTTTTTT.

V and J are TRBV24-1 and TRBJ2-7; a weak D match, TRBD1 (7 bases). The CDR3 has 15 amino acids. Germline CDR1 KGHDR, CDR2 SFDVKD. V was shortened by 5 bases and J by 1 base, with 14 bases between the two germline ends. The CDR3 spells CATSVNRGGSYEQYF. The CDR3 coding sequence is TGTGCCACCAGTGTAAACAGGGGAGGATCCTACGAGCAGTACTTC.

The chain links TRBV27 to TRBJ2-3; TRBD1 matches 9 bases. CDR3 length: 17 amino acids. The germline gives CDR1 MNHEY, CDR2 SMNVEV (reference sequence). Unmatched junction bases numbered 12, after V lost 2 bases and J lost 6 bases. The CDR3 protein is CASSLRDETGGIDTQYF. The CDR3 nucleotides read TGTGCCAGCAGTTTACGGGACGAGACAGGGGGTATTGATACGCAGTATTTT.

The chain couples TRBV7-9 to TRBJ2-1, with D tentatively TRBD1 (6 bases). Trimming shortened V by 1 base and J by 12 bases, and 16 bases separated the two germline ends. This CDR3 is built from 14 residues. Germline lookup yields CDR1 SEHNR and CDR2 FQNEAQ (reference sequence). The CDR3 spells CASSLGTASGRQFF. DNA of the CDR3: TGTGCCAGCAGCTTAGGGACAGCCTCTGGTCGGCAGTTCTTC.

DNA for the CDR3: TGTGCCAGCAGTATAGCGGGAACGTACTACAATGAGCAGTTCTTC. As protein: CASSIAGTYYNEQFF. The rearrangement links TRBV6-5 to TRBJ2-1; TRBD2 matches at 8 bases. Trimming removed 5 bases from V and 3 bases from J; junction bases left unmatched: 6. Per germline, CDR1 MNHEY and CDR2 SVGAGI. This CDR3 region has 15 residues.

CDR3 in amino acids: CSVERGGTDTQYF. CDR3 DNA sequence: TGCAGCGTTGAACGGGGGGGCACAGATACGCAGTATTTT. V gene TRBV29-1 combines with J gene TRBJ2-3; 7 bases align to TRBD2. The CDR3 spans 13 residues. V gave up 2 bases and J gave up 1 base; unmatched junction bases: 0. Looked up from germline, CDR1 is SQVTM and CDR2 is ANQGSEA.

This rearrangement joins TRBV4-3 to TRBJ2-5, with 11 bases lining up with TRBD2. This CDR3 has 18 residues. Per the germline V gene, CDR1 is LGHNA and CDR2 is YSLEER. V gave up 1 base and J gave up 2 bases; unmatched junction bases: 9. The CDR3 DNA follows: TGCGCCAGCAGCCAAGGCCCGGGACTAGCGGAAATACAAGAGACCCAGTACTTC. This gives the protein CASSQGPGLAEIQETQYF.

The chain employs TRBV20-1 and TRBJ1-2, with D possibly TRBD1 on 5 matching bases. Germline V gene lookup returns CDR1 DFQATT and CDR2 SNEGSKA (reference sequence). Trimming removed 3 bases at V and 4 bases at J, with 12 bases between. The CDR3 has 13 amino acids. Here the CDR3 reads CSASGGTAYGYTF. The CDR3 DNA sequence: TGCAGTGCTAGTGGCGGGACGGCCTATGGCTACACCTTC.

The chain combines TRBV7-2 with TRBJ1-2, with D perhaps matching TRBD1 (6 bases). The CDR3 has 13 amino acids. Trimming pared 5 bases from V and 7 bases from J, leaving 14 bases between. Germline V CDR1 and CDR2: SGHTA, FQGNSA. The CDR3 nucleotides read TGTGCCAGCAGCAACTACAGGGCCTCTGGCTACACCTTC. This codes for CASSNYRASGYTF.

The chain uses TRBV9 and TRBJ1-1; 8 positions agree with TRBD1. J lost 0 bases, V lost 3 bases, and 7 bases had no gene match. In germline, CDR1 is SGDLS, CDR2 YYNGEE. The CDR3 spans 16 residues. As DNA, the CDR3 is TGTGCCAGCAGCGGCAGACAGGGGCGGATGAACACTGAAGCTTTCTTT. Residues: CASSGRQGRMNTEAFF.

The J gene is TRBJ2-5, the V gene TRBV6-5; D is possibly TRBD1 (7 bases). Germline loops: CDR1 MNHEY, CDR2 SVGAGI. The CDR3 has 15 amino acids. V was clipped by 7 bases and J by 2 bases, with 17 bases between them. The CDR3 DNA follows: TGTGCCAGCACGACAGGGTTGGGGGGACAAGAGACCCAGTACTTC. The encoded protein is CASTTGLGGQETQYF.

The CDR3 here is CASSPGAGELFF. In DNA, the CDR3 is TGTGCCAGCAGCCCCGGGGCCGGGGAGCTGTTTTTT. The chain joins TRBV7-6 to TRBJ2-2, with D perhaps matching TRBD2 (5 bases). CDR3 length: 12 residues. The germline V gene encodes CDR1 SGHVS and CDR2 FNYEAQ. V shed 5 bases and J shed 6 bases, with 7 bases lying between them.

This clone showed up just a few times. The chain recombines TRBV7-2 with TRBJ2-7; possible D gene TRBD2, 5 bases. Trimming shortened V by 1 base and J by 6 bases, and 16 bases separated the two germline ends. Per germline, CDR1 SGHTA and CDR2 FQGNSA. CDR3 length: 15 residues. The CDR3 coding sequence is TGTGCCAGCAGCTTAGATTGGTTGGGGAGTCGCGAGCAGTACTTC. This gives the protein CASSLDWLGSREQYF. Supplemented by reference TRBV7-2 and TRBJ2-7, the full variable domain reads GAGVSQSPSNKVTEKGKDVELRCDPISGHTALYWYRQSLGQGLEFLIYFQGNSAPDKSGLPSDRFSAERTGGSVSTLTIQRTQQEDSAVYLCASSLDWLGSREQYFGPGTRLTVT.

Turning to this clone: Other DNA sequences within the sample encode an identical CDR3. Here the CDR3 reads CASSLTGDYEQYF. The CDR3 nucleotides are TGTGCCAGCAGCCTCACAGGGGACTACGAGCAGTACTTC. The chain uses TRBV7-6 and TRBJ2-7; 7 bases map to TRBD1. There are 13 residues in the CDR3. Germline V gene sequence: CDR1 SGHVS, CDR2 FNYEAQ. V was pared by 5 bases and J by 3 bases, with 4 bases of the junction left unmatched.

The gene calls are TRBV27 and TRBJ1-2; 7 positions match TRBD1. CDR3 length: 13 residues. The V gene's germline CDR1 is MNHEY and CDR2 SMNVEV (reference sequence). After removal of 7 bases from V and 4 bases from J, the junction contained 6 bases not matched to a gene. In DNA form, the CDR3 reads TGTGCCAGCATGACAGGGCGGACCTATGGCTACACCTTC. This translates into CASMTGRTYGYTF.

The CDR3 is CASSELSLAGAADTQYF. The CDR3 nucleotides read TGTGCCAGCAGTGAACTTAGTCTAGCGGGAGCGGCAGATACGCAGTATTTT. The rearrangement links TRBV6-1 to TRBJ2-3, with TRBD2 matching over 10 bases. The CDR3 consists of 17 residues. Germline values: CDR1 MNHNS, CDR2 SASEGT. Unmatched junction bases numbered 9, after V lost 2 bases and J lost 4 bases.

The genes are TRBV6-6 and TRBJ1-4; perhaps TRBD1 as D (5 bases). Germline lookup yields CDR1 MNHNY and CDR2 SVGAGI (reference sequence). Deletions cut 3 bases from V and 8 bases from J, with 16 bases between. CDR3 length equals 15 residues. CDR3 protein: CASSYGGTPGEKLFF. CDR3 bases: TGTGCCAGCAGTTATGGCGGGACTCCCGGCGAAAAACTGTTTTTT.

The CDR3 loop is CASSLQGAQAKNIQYF. CDR3 coding DNA: TGTGCCAGCAGTTTACAGGGGGCGCAAGCCAAAAACATTCAGTACTTC. This chain uses TRBV28 with TRBJ2-4; 8 positions agree with TRBD1. This CDR3 is built from 16 residues. Germline-derived CDR1 and CDR2 are MDHEN and SYDVKM. V gave up 2 bases and J gave up 0 bases; unmatched junction bases: 3.

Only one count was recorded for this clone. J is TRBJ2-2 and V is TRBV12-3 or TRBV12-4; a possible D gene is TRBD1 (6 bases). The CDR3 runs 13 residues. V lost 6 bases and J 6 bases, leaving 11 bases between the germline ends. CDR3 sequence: CASSKGVAGELFF. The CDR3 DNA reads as TGTGCCAGCAGCAAGGGGGTCGCCGGGGAGCTGTTTTTT.

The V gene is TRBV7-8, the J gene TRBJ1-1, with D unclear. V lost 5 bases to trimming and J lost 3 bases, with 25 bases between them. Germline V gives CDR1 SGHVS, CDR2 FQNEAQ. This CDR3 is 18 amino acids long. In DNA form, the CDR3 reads TGTGCCAGCAGCCCAAGAGGTCTGGGGAAGGGAGAATACACTGAAGCTTTCTTT. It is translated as CASSPRGLGKGEYTEAFF.

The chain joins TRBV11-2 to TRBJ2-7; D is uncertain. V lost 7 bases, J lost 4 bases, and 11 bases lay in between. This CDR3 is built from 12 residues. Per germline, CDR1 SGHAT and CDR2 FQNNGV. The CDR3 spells CASKQLIYEQYF. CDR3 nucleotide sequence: TGTGCCAGCAAACAGCTAATTTACGAGCAGTACTTC.

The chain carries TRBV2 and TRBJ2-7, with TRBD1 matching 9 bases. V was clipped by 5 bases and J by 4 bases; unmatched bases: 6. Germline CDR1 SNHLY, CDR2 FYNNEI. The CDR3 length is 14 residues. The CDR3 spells CASSPQGALYEQYF. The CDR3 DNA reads TGTGCCAGCAGTCCACAGGGGGCTCTATACGAGCAGTACTTC. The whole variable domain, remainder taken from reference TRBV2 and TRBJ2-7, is EPEVTQTPSHQVTQMGQEVILRCVPISNHLYFYWYRQILGQKVEFLVSFYNNEISEKSEIFDDQFSVERPDGSNFTLKIRSTKLEDSAMYFCASSPQGALYEQYFGPGTRLTVT.

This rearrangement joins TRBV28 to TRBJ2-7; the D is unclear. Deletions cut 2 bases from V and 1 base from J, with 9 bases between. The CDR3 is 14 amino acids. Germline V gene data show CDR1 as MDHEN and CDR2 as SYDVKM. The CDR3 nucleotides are TGTGCCAGCAGTTTAAACTTCAGGTCCTACGAGCAGTACTTC. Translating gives CASSLNFRSYEQYF.

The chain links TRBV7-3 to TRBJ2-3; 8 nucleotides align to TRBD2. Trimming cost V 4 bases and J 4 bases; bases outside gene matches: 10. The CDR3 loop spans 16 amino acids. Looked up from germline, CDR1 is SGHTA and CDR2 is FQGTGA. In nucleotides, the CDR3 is TGTGCCAGCAGCTCCCCAGCGGGAGAGAGGGCAGATACGCAGTATTTT. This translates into CASSSPAGERADTQYF.

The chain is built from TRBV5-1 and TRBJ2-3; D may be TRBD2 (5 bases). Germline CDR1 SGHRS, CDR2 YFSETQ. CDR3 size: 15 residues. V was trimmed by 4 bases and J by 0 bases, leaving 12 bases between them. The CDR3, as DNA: TGCGCCAGCAGCCCCCCGACGGGGAGCACAGATACGCAGTATTTT. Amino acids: CASSPPTGSTDTQYF. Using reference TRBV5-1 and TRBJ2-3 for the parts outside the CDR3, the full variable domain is KAGVTQTPRYLIKTRGQQVTLSCSPISGHRSVSWYQQTPGQGLQFLFEYFSETQRNKGNFPGRFSGRQFSNSRSEMNVSTLELGDSALYLCASSPPTGSTDTQYFGPGTRLTVL.

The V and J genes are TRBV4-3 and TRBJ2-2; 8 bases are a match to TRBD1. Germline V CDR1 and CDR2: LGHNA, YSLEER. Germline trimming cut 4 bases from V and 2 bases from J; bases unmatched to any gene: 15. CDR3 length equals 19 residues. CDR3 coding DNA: TGCGCCAGCAGCCCGAGCGTACCAGGGGGCGAGCGTAACACCGGGGAGCTGTTTTTT. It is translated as CASSPSVPGGERNTGELFF.

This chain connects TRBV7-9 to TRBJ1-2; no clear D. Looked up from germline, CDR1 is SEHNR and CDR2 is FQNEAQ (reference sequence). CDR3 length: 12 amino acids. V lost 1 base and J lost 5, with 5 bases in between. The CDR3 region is CASSLDGYGYTF. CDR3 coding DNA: TGTGCCAGCAGCTTAGACGGGTATGGCTACACCTTC.